The text below deals with one T cell receptor beta chain. Its antigen is still unknown. The source of the sample is a study of T cell responses to AZD1222 COVID-19 vaccine. Study information: Pooling of second doses given at about 4 or about 12 weeks was done.

Whole-study results and caveats: When two AZD1222 doses had been given, Spike-specific TCR breadth and depth rose. The sample set comprised mostly white British donors with more females, and clonal diversity was possibly underestimated. Only a handful of AZD1222 recipients, roughly 6 in all, had baseline seropositivity.

The CDR3 contains 13 residues. Looked up from germline, CDR1 is DFQATT and CDR2 is SNEGSKA (reference sequence). The trim removed 3 bases at V and 6 bases at J, leaving 2 bases unmatched. Profiled with immunoSEQ multiplex PCR; TCRdb holds only in-frame clones, not every one. The table lists 80,000 to 100,000 clones, around 88% of them singletons. The sequenced sample was peripheral blood, obtained on day 0 of AZD1222 vaccination. This TCR was sampled from an adult in good health. The rearrangement joins TRBV20-1 to TRBJ1-6; TRBD1 agrees at 7 bases. Written as DNA, the CDR3 is TGCAGTGCTAGTGGGACAGTTAATTCACCCCTCCACTTT. It translates to CSASGTVNSPLHF.